This T cell receptor beta chain comes out of a study of blood T cell repertoires in COVID-19. Study details: Both acute and convalescent COVID-19 samples were obtained from the United States, Italy and Spain. Sample material is recorded as cDNA or gDNA derived from T cells, B-cell-depleted T cells, or PBMCs.

The table came from immunoSEQ multiplex PCR; TCRdb's copy has only in-frame clones and leaves some out. The repertoire holds over 100,000 clones, with approximately 85% as singletons. The CDR3 is made up of 14 amino acids. With V trimmed by 3 bases and J by 12 bases, 4 bases remained unmatched. CDR1 is SEHNR, CDR2 FQNEAQ, per germline (reference sequence). The chain recombines TRBV7-9 with TRBJ2-1; 14 bases align to TRBD2. The specimen sequenced was peripheral blood. This TCR was recovered from a man aged 35-49 years with acute or convalescent COVID-19. The CDR3, as DNA: TGTGCCAGCAGCTTGGGGACTAGCGGGGGTGTGCAGTTCTTC. Translating it yields CASSLGTSGGVQFF. Full variable domain (missing parts from reference TRBV7-9 and TRBJ2-1): DTGVSQNPRHKITKRGQNVTFRCDPISEHNRLYWYRQTLGQGPEFLTYFQNEAQLEKSRLLSDRFSAERPKGSFSTLEIQRTEQGDSAMYLCASSLGTSGGVQFFGPGTRLTVL.